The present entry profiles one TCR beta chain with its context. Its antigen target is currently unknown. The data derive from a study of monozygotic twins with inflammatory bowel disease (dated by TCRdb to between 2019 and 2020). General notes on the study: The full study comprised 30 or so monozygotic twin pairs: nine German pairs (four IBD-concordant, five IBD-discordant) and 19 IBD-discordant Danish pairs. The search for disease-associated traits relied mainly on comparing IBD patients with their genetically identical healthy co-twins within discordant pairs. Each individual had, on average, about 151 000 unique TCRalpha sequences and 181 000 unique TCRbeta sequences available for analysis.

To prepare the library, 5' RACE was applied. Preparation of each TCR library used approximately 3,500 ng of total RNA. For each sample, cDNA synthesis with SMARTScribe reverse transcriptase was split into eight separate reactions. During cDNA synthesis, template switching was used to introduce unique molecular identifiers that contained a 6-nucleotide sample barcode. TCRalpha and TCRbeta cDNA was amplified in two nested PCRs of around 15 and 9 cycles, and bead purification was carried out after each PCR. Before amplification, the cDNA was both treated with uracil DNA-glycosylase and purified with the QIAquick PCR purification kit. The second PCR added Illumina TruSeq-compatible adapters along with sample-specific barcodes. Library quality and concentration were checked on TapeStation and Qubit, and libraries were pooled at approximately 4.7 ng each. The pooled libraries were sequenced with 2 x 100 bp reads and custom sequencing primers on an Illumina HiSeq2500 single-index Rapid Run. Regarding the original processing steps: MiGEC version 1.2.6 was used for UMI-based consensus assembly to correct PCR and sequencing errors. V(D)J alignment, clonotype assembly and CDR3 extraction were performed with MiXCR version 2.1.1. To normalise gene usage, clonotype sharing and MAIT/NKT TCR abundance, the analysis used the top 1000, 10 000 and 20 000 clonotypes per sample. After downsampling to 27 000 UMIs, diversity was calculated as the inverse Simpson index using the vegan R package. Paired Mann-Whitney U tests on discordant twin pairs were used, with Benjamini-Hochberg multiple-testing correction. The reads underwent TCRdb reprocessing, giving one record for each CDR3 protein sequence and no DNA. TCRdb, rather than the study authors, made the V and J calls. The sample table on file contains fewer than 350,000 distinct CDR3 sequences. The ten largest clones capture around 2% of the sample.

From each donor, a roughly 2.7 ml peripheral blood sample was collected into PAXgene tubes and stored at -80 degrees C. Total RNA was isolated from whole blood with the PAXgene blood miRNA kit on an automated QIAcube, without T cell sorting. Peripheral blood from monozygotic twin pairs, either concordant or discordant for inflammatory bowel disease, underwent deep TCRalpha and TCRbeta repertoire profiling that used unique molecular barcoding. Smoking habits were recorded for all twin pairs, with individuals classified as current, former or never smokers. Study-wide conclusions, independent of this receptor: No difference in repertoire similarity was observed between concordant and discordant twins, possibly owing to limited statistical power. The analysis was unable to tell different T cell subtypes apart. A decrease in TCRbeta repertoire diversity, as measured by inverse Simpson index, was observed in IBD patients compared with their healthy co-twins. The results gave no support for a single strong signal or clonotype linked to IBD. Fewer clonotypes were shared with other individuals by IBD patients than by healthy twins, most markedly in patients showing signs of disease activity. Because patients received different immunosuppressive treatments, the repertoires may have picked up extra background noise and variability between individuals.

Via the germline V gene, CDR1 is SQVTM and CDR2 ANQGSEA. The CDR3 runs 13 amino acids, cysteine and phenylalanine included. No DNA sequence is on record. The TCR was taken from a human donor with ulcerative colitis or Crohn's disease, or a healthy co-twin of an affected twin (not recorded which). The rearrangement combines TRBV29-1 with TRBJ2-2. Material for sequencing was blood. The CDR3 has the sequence CSAVWGDTGELFF.